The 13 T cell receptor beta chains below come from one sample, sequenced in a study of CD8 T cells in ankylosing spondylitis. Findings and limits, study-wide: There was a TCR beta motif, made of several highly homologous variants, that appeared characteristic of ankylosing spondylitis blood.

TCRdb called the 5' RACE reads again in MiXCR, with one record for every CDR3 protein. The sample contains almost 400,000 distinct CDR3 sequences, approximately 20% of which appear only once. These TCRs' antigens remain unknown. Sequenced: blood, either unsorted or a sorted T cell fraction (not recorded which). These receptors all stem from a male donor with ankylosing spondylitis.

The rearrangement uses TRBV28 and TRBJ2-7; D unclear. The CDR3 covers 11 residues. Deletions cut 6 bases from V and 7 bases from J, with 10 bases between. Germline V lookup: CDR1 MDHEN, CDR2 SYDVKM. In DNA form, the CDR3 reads TGTGCCAGCAGACAAGGTTGGGAGCAGTACTTC. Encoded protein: CASRQGWEQYF.

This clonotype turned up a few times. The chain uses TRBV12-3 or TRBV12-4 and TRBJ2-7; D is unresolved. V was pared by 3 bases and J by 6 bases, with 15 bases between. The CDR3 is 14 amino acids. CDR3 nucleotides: TGTGCCAGCAGTTTTGTAAGGGATGTCGGCGAGCAGTACTTC. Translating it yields CASSFVRDVGEQYF.

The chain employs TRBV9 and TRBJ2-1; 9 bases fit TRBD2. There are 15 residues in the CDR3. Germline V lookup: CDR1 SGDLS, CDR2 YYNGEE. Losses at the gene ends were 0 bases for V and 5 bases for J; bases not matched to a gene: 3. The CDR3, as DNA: TGTGCCAGCAGCGTAGGGGCTAGCGGGGACAATGAGCAGTTCTTC. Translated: CASSVGASGDNEQFF.

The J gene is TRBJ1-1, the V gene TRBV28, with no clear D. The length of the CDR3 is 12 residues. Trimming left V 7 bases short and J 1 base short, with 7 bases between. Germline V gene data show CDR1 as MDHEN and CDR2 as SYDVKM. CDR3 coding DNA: TGTGCCAGCAATTCGGCGAACACTGAAGCTTTCTTT. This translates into CASNSANTEAFF.

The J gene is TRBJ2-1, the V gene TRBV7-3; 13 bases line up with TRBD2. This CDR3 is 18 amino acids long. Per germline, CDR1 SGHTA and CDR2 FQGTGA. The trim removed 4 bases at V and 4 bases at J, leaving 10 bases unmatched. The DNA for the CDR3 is TGTGCCAGCAGCTCCCCGGGACTAGCGGGAATGGGATACAATGAGCAGTTCTTC. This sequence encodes CASSSPGLAGMGYNEQFF.

The CDR3 sequence: CASRKTGIYEQYF. The CDR3 DNA follows: TGTGCCAGCAGGAAAACAGGGATATACGAGCAGTACTTC. This chain joins TRBV28 and TRBJ2-7, with a weak D call TRBD1 (6 bases). Germline V lookup: CDR1 MDHEN, CDR2 SYDVKM. The CDR3 runs to 13 residues. Trimming pared 6 bases from V and 4 bases from J, leaving 13 bases between.

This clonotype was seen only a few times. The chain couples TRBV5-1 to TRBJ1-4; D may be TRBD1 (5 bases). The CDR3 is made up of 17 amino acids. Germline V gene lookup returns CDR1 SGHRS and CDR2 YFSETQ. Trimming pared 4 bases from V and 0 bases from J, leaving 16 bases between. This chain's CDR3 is CASSNLRDGATNEKLFF. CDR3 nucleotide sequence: TGCGCCAGCAGCAACCTCCGGGACGGCGCAACTAATGAAAAACTGTTTTTT.

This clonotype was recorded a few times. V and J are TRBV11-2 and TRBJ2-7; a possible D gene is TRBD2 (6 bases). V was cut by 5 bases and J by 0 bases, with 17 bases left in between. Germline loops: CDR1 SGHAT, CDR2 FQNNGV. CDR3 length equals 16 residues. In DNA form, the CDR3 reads TGTGCCAGCAGCCTAGTCAACGCCGGGGGCTCCTACGAGCAGTACTTC. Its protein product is CASSLVNAGGSYEQYF. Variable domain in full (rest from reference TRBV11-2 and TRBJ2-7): EAGVAQSPRYKIIEKRQSVAFWCNPISGHATLYWYQQILGQGPKLLIQFQNNGVVDDSQLPKDRFSAERLKGVDSTLKIQPAKLEDSAVYLCASSLVNAGGSYEQYFGPGTRLTVT.

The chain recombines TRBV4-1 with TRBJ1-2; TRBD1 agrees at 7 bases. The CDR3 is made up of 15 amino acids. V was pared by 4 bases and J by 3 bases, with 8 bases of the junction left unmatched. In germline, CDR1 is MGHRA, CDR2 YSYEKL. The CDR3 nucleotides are TGCGCCAGCAGCCCCCGACAGGGAGAAGACTATGGCTACACCTTC. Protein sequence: CASSPRQGEDYGYTF.

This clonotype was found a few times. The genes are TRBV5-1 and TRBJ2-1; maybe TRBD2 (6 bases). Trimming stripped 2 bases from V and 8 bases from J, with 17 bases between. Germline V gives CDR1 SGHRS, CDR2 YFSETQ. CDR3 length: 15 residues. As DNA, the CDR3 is TGCGCCAGCAGCTTTAGCGGCCCGGGGGTTGATGAGCAGTTCTTC. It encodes CASSFSGPGVDEQFF.

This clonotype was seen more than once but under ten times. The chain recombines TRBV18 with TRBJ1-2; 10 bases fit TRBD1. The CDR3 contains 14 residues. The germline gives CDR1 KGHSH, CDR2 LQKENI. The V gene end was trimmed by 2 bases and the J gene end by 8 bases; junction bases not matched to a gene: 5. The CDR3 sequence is CASSPRQGAEGYTF. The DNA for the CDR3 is TGTGCCAGCTCACCAAGACAGGGGGCCGAGGGCTACACCTTC.

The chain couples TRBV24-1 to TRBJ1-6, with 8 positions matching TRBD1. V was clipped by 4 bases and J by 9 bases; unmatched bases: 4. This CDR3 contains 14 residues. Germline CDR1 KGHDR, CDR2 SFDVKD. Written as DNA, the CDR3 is TGTGCCACCAGTGAACCAGGGGGCGGTTCACCCCTCCACTTT. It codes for CATSEPGGGSPLHF.

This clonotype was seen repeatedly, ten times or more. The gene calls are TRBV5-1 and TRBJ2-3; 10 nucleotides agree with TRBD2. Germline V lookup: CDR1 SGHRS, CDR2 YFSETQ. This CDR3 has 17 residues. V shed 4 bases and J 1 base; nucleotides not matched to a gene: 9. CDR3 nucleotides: TGCGCCAGCAGCGTGGGACGACTAGCGGGTCGCACAGATACGCAGTATTTT. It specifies CASSVGRLAGRTDTQYF.